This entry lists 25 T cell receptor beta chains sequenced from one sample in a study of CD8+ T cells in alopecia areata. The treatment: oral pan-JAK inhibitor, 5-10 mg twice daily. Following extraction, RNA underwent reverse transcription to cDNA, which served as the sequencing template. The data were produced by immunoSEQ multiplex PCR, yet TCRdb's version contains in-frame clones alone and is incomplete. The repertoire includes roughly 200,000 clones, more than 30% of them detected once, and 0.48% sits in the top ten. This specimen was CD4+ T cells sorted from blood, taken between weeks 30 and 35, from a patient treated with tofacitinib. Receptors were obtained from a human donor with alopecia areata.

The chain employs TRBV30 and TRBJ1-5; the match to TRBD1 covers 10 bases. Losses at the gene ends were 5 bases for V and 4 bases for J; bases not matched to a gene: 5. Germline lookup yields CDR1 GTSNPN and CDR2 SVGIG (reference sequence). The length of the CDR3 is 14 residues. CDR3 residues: CAWQTGGLNQPQHF. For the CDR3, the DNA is TGTGCCTGGCAGACAGGGGGCCTGAATCAGCCCCAGCATTTT.

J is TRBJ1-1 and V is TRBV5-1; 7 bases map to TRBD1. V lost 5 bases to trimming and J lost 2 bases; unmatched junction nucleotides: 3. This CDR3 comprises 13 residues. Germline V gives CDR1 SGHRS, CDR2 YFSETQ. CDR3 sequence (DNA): TGCGCCAGCAGTGGGACAGCCAACACTGAAGCTTTCTTT. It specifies CASSGTANTEAFF.

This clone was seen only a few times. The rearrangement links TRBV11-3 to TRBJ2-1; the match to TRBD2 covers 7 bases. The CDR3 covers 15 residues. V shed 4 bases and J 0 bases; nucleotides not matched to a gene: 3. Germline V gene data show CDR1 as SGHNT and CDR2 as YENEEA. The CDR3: CASSSGGSSYNEQFF. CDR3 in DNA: TGTGCCAGCAGCTCCGGCGGGAGCTCCTACAATGAGCAGTTCTTC.

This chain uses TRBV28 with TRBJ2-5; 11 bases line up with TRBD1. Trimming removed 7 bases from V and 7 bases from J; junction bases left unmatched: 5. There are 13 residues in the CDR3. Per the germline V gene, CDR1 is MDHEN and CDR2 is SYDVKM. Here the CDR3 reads CASTPGTGGTQYF. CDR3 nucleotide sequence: TGTGCCAGCACTCCCGGGACAGGGGGGACCCAGTACTTC.

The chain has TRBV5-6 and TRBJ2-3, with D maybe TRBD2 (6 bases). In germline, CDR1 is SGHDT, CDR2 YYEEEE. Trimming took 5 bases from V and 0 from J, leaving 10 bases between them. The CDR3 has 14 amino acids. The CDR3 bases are TGTGCCAGCAGAATAGGGACTAGCACAGATACGCAGTATTTT. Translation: CASRIGTSTDTQYF.

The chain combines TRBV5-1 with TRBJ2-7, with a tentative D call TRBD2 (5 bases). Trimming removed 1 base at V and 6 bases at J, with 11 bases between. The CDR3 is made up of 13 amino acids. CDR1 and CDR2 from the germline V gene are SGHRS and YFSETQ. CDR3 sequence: CASSLRGSGEQYF. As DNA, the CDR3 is TGCGCCAGCAGCTTGAGAGGGAGTGGCGAGCAGTACTTC.

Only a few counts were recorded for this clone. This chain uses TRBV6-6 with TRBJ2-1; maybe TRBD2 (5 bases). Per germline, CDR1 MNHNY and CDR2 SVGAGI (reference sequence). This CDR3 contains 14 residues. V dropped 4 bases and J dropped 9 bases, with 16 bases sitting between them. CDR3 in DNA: TGTGCCAGCAGTTTAACGGGGAATCTGGGTGAGCAGTTCTTC. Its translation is CASSLTGNLGEQFF.

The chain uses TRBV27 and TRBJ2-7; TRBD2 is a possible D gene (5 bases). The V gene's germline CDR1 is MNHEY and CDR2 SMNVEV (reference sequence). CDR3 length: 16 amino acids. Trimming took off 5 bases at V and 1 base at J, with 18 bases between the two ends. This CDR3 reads CASSPSRTFGSYEQYF. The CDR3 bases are TGTGCCAGCAGTCCCTCCAGGACTTTTGGGTCCTACGAGCAGTACTTC.

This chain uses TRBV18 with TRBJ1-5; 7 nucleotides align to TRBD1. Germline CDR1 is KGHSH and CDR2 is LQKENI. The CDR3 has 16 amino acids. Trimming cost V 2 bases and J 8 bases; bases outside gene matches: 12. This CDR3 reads CASSPTLGRGREPQHF. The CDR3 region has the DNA TGTGCCAGCTCACCAACATTAGGTAGGGGGCGCGAGCCCCAGCATTTT.

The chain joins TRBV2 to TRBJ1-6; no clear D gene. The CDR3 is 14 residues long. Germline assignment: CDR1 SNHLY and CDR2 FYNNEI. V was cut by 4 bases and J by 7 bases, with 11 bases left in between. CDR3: CASSAGGGNSPLHF. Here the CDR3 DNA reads TGTGCCAGCAGTGCAGGAGGTGGCAATTCACCCCTCCACTTT. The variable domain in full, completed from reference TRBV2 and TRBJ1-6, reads EPEVTQTPSHQVTQMGQEVILRCVPISNHLYFYWYRQILGQKVEFLVSFYNNEISEKSEIFDDQFSVERPDGSNFTLKIRSTKLEDSAMYFCASSAGGGNSPLHFGNGTRLTVT.

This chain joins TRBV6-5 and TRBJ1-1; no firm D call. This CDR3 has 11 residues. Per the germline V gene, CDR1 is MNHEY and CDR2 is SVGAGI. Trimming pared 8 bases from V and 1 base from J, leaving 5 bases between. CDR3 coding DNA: TGTGCCAGCGAGGGGAACACTGAAGCTTTCTTT. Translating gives CASEGNTEAFF.

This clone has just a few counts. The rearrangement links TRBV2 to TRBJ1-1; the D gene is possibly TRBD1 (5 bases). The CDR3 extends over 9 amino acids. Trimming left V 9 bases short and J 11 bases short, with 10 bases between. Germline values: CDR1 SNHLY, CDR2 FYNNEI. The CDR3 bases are TGTGCCAGGGGGGGTAAGGCTTTCTTT. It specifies CARGGKAFF.

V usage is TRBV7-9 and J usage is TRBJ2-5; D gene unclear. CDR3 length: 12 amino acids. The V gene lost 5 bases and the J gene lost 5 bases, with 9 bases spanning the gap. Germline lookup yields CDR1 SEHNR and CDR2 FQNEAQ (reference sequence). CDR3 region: CASSGFQETQYF. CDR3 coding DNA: TGTGCCAGCAGCGGGTTTCAGGAGACCCAGTACTTC.

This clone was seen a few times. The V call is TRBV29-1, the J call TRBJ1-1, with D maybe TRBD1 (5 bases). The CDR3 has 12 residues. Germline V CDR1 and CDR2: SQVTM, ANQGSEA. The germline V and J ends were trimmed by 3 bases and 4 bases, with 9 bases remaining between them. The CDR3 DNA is TGCAGCGTTGAGGGGGGTACCACTGAAGCTTTCTTT. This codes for CSVEGGTTEAFF.

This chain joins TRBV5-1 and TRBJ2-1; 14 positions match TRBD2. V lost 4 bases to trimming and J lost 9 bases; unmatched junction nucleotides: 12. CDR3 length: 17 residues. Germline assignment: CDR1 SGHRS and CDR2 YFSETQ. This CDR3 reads CASSPTGTSGSGGEQFF. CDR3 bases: TGCGCCAGCAGCCCAACCGGGACTAGCGGGAGCGGGGGTGAGCAGTTCTTC.

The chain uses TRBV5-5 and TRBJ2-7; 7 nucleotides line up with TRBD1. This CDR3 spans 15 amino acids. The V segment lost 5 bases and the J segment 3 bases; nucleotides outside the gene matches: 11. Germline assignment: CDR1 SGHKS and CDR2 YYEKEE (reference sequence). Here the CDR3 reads CASSIKPGQIYEQYF. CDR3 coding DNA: TGTGCCAGCAGTATAAAGCCGGGACAGATCTACGAGCAGTACTTC.

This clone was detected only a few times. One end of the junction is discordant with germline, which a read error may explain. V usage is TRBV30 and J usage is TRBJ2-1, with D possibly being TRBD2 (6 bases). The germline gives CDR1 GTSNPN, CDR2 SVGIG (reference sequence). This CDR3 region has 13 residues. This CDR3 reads CARRGRPEHEQFF. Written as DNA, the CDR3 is TGTGCCAGGAGGGGACGGCCCGAACATGAGCAGTTCTTC.

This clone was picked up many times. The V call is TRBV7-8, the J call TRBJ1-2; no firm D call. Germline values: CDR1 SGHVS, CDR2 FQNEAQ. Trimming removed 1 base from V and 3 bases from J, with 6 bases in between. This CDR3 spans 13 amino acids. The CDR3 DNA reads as TGTGCCAGCAGCTTAGGGACTGACTATGGCTACACCTTC. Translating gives CASSLGTDYGYTF.

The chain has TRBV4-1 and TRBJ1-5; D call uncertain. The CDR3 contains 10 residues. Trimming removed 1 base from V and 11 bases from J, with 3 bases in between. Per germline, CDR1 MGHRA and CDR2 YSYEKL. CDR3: CASSQAAQHF. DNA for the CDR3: TGCGCCAGCAGCCAAGCGGCCCAGCATTTT.

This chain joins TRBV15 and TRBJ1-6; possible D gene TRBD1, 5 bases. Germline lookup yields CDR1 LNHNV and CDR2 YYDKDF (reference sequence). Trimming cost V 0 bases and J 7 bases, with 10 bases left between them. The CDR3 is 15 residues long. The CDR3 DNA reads TGTGCCACCAGCAGAGATCGAGGGGACAATTCACCCCTCCACTTT. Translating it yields CATSRDRGDNSPLHF.

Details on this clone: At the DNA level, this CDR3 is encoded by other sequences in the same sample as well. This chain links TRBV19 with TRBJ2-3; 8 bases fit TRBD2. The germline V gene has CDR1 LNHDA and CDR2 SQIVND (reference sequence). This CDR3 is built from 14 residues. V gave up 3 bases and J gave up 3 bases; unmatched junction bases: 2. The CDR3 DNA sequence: TGTGCCAGTAGTATCCGGGGGGGAACAGATACGCAGTATTTT. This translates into CASSIRGGTDTQYF.

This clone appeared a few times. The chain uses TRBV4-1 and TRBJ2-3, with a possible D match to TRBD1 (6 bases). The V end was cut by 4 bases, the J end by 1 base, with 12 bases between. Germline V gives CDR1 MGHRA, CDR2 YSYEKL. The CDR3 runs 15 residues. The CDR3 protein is CASSRTPGGTDTQYF. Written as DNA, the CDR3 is TGCGCCAGCAGCCGTACTCCAGGGGGCACAGATACGCAGTATTTT.

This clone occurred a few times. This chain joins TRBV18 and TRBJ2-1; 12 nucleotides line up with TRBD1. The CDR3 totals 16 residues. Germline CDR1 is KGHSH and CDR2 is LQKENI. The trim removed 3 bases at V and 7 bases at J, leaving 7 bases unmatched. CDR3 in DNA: TGTGCCAGCTCACCCGGGACAGGGGGCCTAACTAATGAGCAGTTCTTC. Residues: CASSPGTGGLTNEQFF.

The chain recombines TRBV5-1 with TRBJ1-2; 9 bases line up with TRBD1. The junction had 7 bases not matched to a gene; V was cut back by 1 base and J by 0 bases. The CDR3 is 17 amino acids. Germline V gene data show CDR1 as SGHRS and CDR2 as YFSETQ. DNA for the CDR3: TGCGCCAGCAGCTTGACGACAGGGGGGCCTACTAACTATGGCTACACCTTC. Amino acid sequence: CASSLTTGGPTNYGYTF.

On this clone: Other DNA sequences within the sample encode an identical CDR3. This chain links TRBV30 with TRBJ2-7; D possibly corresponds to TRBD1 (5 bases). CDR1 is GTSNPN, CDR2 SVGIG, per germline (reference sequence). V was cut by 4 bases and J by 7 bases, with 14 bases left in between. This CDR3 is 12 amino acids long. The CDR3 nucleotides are TGTGCCTGGACAGGGAAGTTGGATGAGCAGTACTTC. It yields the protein CAWTGKLDEQYF.